Listed below are T cell receptor beta chains from one sample, sequenced in a study of identical twins. TCRdb reprocessed the 5' RACE reads via MiXCR and lists one record per CDR3 protein. In the table there are about 210,000 distinct CDR3 sequences, less than 9.5% of which are singletons. The sequenced sample consisted of memory (CD45RO+) T cells sorted from blood. The receptors derive from a woman aged 18-29 years in good health. Each CDR3 is given with its conserved first and last residue. A D gene is named only where the DNA matches it firmly. A clone size is listed for some rows: how often the clone was seen (once, few, many), or a class if it is expanded.

size | J | V | D | DNA | CDR3
few | TRBJ2-3 | TRBV14 | TRBD2 | TGTGCCAGCAGCAGAGCGGGGAGAGGGGATACGCAGTATTTT | CASSRAGRGDTQYF
. | TRBJ2-3 | TRBV6-2/TRBV6-3 | TRBD2 | TGTGCCAGCAGCTACGGACTAGCGGGTTTTACGCAGTATTTT | CASSYGLAGFTQYF
. | TRBJ2-5 | TRBV20-1 | . | TGCAGTGGTATTAGGGGGGAGACCCAGTACTTC | CSGIRGETQYF
few | TRBJ2-4 | TRBV30 | . | TGTGCCTGGAGTGACAGTACAAACATTCAGTACTTC | CAWSDSTNIQYF
many | TRBJ2-1 | TRBV29-1 | TRBD2 | TGCAGCGTTGAAGATCGGGCTAGCGGGAGGGCCCGAGCCTACAATGAGCAGTTCTTC | CSVEDRASGRARAYNEQFF
few | TRBJ2-5 | TRBV27 | TRBD1 | TGTGCCAGCAGCTCGGACAGGCAAGAGACCCAGTACTTC | CASSSDRQETQYF
many | TRBJ2-1 | TRBV7-9 | TRBD2 | TGTGCCAGCAGCTTAGAACTAGCGGGAGACAATGAGCAGTTCTTC | CASSLELAGDNEQFF
many | TRBJ2-3 | TRBV11-2 | . | TGTGCCAGCAGCTTGAAGGCCACCCATACGCAGTATTTT | CASSLKATHTQYF
few | TRBJ2-7 | TRBV2 | TRBD2 | TGTGCCAGCAGCGATAGACTAGCGGGACGGTACGAGCAGTACTTC | CASSDRLAGRYEQYF
few | TRBJ2-5 | TRBV2 | TRBD2 | TGTGCCAGCAGTCGGACTAGCGGAACGGAGACCCAGTACTTC | CASSRTSGTETQYF
few | TRBJ2-1 | TRBV25-1 | . | TGTGCCAGCAGTGAACAGTATGAGCAGTTCTTC | CASSEQYEQFF
. | TRBJ1-5 | TRBV20-1 | . | TGCAGTGCAAGGCAGGGTATTCAGCCCCAGCATTTT | CSARQGIQPQHF
many | TRBJ1-5 | TRBV20-1 | TRBD1 | TGCAGTGCCACCCCCGGGACAGGGAGAAATCAGCCCCAGCATTTT | CSATPGTGRNQPQHF
many | TRBJ2-5 | TRBV20-1 | TRBD1 | TGCAGTGCTAGAGAAGGAGGACAGGGTGCGCAAGAGACCCAGTACTTC | CSAREGGQGAQETQYF
many | TRBJ2-5 | TRBV7-9 | . | TGTGCCAGCAGCTTAGGGGCAGGGGGGCAAGAGACCCAGTACTTC | CASSLGAGGQETQYF
few | TRBJ1-5 | TRBV9 | . | TGTGCCAGCAGCGGTTCCCCCGGCCAAAATCAGCCCCAGCATTTT | CASSGSPGQNQPQHF
few | TRBJ1-1 | TRBV12-3/TRBV12-4 | . | TGTGCCAGCAGTTCGGCCAGATACACTGAAGCTTTCTTT | CASSSARYTEAFF
many | TRBJ1-2 | TRBV12-3/TRBV12-4 | TRBD1 | TGTGCCAGCAGTCATCAGGGGGCGCGAGGCTACACCTTC | CASSHQGARGYTF
. | TRBJ2-1 | TRBV29-1 | TRBD1 | TGCAGCGTCGTCCGCGGACAGGGGGCCAATGAGCAGTTCTTC | CSVVRGQGANEQFF
few | TRBJ2-1 | TRBV5-1 | TRBD2 | TGCGCCAGCAGTTTACTAGCGGAATCCTACAATGAGCAGTTCTTC | CASSLLAESYNEQFF
few | TRBJ2-1 | TRBV7-3 | TRBD2 | TGTGCCAGCAGCTCGGGACTAGCGGGGGGGAGGAATGAGCAGTTCTTC | CASSSGLAGGRNEQFF
few | TRBJ2-7 | TRBV5-1 | TRBD1 | TGCGCCAGCAGCCCCCGTACAGGGGGATCCTACGAGCAGTACTTC | CASSPRTGGSYEQYF
. | TRBJ1-6 | TRBV5-1 | . | TGCGCCAGCAGCCGAGGGGGTGAGAATTCACCCCTCCACTTT | CASSRGGENSPLHF
once | TRBJ2-5 | TRBV5-4 | . | TGTGCCAGCAGCCCCGGGCAGGGTCCCCAAGAGACCCAGTACTTC | CASSPGQGPQETQYF
. | TRBJ2-7 | TRBV5-1 | TRBD1 | TGCGCCAGCAGCGAGGGACAGACCTTCGGGGAGCAGTACTTC | CASSEGQTFGEQYF
few | TRBJ2-3 | TRBV2 | TRBD1 | TGTGCCAGCAGTGATGACAGGGGTCGGACGCAGTATTTT | CASSDDRGRTQYF
. | TRBJ2-7 | TRBV10-1 | . | TGCGCCAGCAGTGAGTCGCAAACGGGGCGCCACGAGCAGTACTTC | CASSESQTGRHEQYF
few | TRBJ1-1 | TRBV10-3 | . | TGTGCCATCAGTGAGTCTCAGGGAATGATGACTGAAGCTTTCTTT | CAISESQGMMTEAFF
few | TRBJ2-2 | TRBV7-2 | . | TGTGCCAGCAGCTTAGAGTCCTACACCGGGGAGCTGTTTTTT | CASSLESYTGELFF
many | TRBJ2-5 | TRBV27 | . | TGTGCCAGCAGTGAGGACACGCCCGATTACGAGACCCAGTACTTC | CASSEDTPDYETQYF
. | TRBJ1-2 | TRBV6-6 | TRBD1 | TGTGCCAGCAGTTATAAGGGGGCGGTTGGCTACACCTTC | CASSYKGAVGYTF